This is a list of T cell receptor beta chains from one sample in a study of cytomegalovirus exposure and HLA in healthy donors. TCRdb's copy holds only in-frame clones and misses some; the assay was immunoSEQ multiplex PCR. The data show some 90,000 clones, under 80% seen once. The sequenced sample consisted of PBMCs. These receptors were obtained from a boy aged 5 to 17 in good health and CMV-seronegative. CDR3s include the opening cysteine and the closing phenylalanine or tryptophan. D genes are given only for firm matches. Clone size appears in some rows only: once, few, many, or a class for an expanded clone.

clone size | D gene | J gene | V gene | CDR3 protein | CDR3 DNA
NA | NA | TRBJ2-3 | TRBV25-1 | CASSVGGGTDTQYF | TGTGCCAGCAGTGTTGGAGGGGGCACAGATACGCAGTATTTT
NA | TRBD2 | TRBJ2-3 | TRBV10-3 | CAIKRTGGDTQYF | TGTGCCATCAAACGGACCGGGGGGGATACGCAGTATTTT
NA | NA | TRBJ2-7 | TRBV6-5 | CASSFGSYYEQYF | TGTGCCAGCAGTTTCGGGTCGTACTACGAGCAGTACTTC
NA | NA | TRBJ1-1 | TRBV13 | CASSLSFTEAFF | TGTGCCAGCAGCTTATCTTTCACTGAAGCTTTCTTT
NA | NA | TRBJ1-1 | TRBV16 | CASSLRGALKAFF | TGTGCCAGCAGCTTGCGGGGGGCCCTGAAAGCTTTCTTT
NA | TRBD1 | TRBJ1-1 | TRBV6-5 | CASSYTQGVEAFF | TGTGCCAGCAGTTACACACAGGGGGTTGAAGCTTTCTTT
NA | NA | TRBJ1-1 | TRBV27 | CASSQRRGAGTEAFF | TGTGCCAGCAGTCAAAGGCGGGGGGCTGGTACTGAAGCTTTCTTT
NA | TRBD2 | TRBJ2-3 | TRBV10-1 | CATSGGASDTQYF | TGCGCCACCTCCGGGGGGGCCAGCGATACGCAGTATTTT
NA | NA | TRBJ1-5 | TRBV6-4 | CASSAQGGSNQPQHF | TGTGCCAGCAGTGCACAGGGCGGGAGCAATCAGCCCCAGCATTTT
NA | TRBD2 | TRBJ2-1 | TRBV7-9 | CASSLWTSGRVEQFF | TGTGCCAGCAGCTTGTGGACTAGCGGGAGAGTCGAGCAGTTCTTC
NA | TRBD1 | TRBJ1-3 | TRBV6-5 | CASSYGTVLSGNTIYF | TGTGCCAGCAGTTACGGGACAGTTCTCTCTGGAAACACCATATATTTT
NA | TRBD1 | TRBJ2-2 | TRBV7-9 | CASSPGQGWTGELFF | TGTGCCAGCAGCCCCGGACAGGGCTGGACCGGGGAGCTGTTTTTT
NA | TRBD1 | TRBJ2-6 | TRBV4-1 | CASSQAYQGQGAGANVLTF | TGCGCCAGCAGCCAAGCTTATCAGGGACAGGGGGCTGGGGCCAACGTCCTGACTTTC
NA | NA | TRBJ2-1 | TRBV15 | CATTGQGISYNEQFF | TGTGCCACCACCGGTCAGGGGATCTCCTACAATGAGCAGTTCTTC
few | NA | TRBJ2-3 | TRBV7-2 | CASSFIRGGTDTQYF | TGTGCCAGCAGCTTTATTCGGGGTGGAACAGATACGCAGTATTTT
NA | NA | TRBJ1-3 | TRBV4-1 | CASSHPQGPKRSSGNTIYF | TGCGCCAGCAGCCACCCGCAGGGGCCAAAACGTAGCTCTGGAAACACCATATATTTT
few | NA | TRBJ2-7 | TRBV5-1 | CASSEGSYEQYF | TGCGCCAGCAGCGAGGGCTCCTACGAGCAGTACTTC
NA | NA | TRBJ1-1 | TRBV7-2 | CASSQGAAGTEAFF | TGTGCCAGCAGCCAAGGGGCGGCAGGCACTGAAGCTTTCTTT
once | TRBD2 | TRBJ2-7 | TRBV6-6 | CASSYLSGSSYEQYF | TGTGCCAGCAGCTACCTTAGCGGGAGCTCCTACGAGCAGTACTTC
NA | TRBD1 | TRBJ1-6 | TRBV7-9 | CASSSRDRDSPLHF | TGTGCCAGCAGCTCCCGGGACAGGGATTCACCCCTCCACTTT
NA | TRBD2 | TRBJ2-1 | TRBV6-6 | CASSYRLAGTYNEQFF | TGTGCCAGCAGTTATCGACTAGCGGGAACCTACAATGAGCAGTTCTTC
NA | NA | TRBJ1-5 | TRBV6-6 | CAGGGENQPQHF | TGTGCGGGGGGAGGAGAAAATCAGCCCCAGCATTTT
once | TRBD1 | TRBJ1-1 | TRBV5-8 | CASSLQGGAGTFF | TGTGCCAGCAGCCTACAGGGGGGAGCTGGAACTTTCTTT
once | NA | TRBJ1-2 | TRBV9 | CASQGAHYGYTF | TGTGCCAGCCAGGGCGCCCACTATGGCTACACCTTC
NA | NA | TRBJ1-4 | TRBV7-9 | CASSLGGGTVKLFF | TGTGCCAGCAGCCTTGGGGGGGGGACGGTAAAACTGTTTTTT
NA | TRBD2 | TRBJ2-3 | TRBV18 | CASSPGREATDTQYF | TGTGCCAGCTCACCTGGGCGGGAGGCCACAGATACGCAGTATTTT
NA | NA | TRBJ2-7 | TRBV5-4 | CASSLGGAGGYEQYF | TGTGCCAGCAGCTTGGGCGGGGCAGGGGGCTACGAGCAGTACTTC
NA | NA | TRBJ2-4 | TRBV2 | CASDGLGAKNIQYF | TGTGCCAGCGACGGACTGGGGGCCAAAAACATTCAGTACTTC
once | TRBD1 | TRBJ1-1 | TRBV5-1 | CASSVGTVEAFF | TGCGCCAGCAGCGTTGGGACAGTAGAAGCTTTCTTT
NA | TRBD1 | TRBJ2-7 | TRBV5-1 | CASSLRTGGYEQYF | TGCGCCAGCAGCTTAAGGACAGGGGGCTACGAGCAGTACTTC
NA | NA | TRBJ2-5 | TRBV6-5 | CATQKANSGETQYF | TGTGCCACCCAAAAGGCGAATTCGGGGGAGACCCAGTACTTC
once | NA | TRBJ2-1 | TRBV9 | CASSVRSGGGAIQFF | TGTGCCAGCAGCGTAAGGTCGGGGGGCGGGGCAATTCAGTTCTTC
NA | TRBD2 | TRBJ2-1 | TRBV9 | CASSQAGHEQFF | TGTGCCAGCTCCCAAGCGGGGCATGAGCAGTTCTTC
few | TRBD2 | TRBJ2-7 | TRBV4-2 | CASTLGREGPYEQYF | TGTGCCAGCACCTTAGGGCGGGAGGGCCCCTACGAGCAGTACTTC
NA | NA | TRBJ2-1 | TRBV27 | CASKRSSYNEQFF | TGTGCCAGCAAGAGAAGTTCCTACAATGAGCAGTTCTTC
NA | TRBD1 | TRBJ2-7 | TRBV6-5 | CASRRRDRAREQYF | TGTGCCAGCAGGCGGAGGGACAGGGCCAGGGAGCAGTACTTC
NA | TRBD2 | TRBJ2-3 | TRBV29-1 | CSVEVGLAGDYF | TGCAGCGTTGAAGTTGGTCTAGCGGGAGATTATTTT
NA | TRBD1 | TRBJ1-5 | TRBV5-6 | CASSWQGAYDQPQHF | TGTGCCAGCAGCTGGCAGGGGGCGTACGATCAGCCCCAGCATTTT
NA | TRBD2 | TRBJ2-1 | TRBV7-2 | CASSLILAGGDEQFF | TGTGCCAGCAGCTTGATACTAGCGGGAGGAGATGAGCAGTTCTTC
once | NA | TRBJ2-7 | TRBV4-3 | CASSPNEGYEQYF | TGCGCCAGCAGCCCCAACGAGGGCTACGAGCAGTACTTC
NA | NA | TRBJ2-1 | TRBV29-1 | CSVEYTGSSYNEQFF | TGCAGCGTTGAGTACACAGGGAGCTCCTACAATGAGCAGTTCTTC
NA | TRBD1 | TRBJ1-2 | TRBV29-1 | CSVGTGGSGYTF | TGCAGCGTTGGGACAGGGGGTTCTGGCTACACCTTC
few | NA | TRBJ2-7 | TRBV5-6 | CASTRGQDSYEQYF | TGTGCCAGCACCCGAGGGCAAGACTCCTACGAGCAGTACTTC
NA | NA | TRBJ2-3 | TRBV6-4 | CASSESRGSTDTQYF | TGTGCCAGCAGTGAATCGAGGGGGTCCACAGATACGCAGTATTTT
NA | TRBD1 | TRBJ1-1 | TRBV10-1 | CASNPGQGTTEAFF | TGCGCCAGCAACCCTGGACAGGGGACCACTGAAGCTTTCTTT
once | TRBD2 | TRBJ2-1 | TRBV28 | CASSLLAAYNEQFF | TGTGCCAGCAGCCTACTAGCGGCATACAATGAGCAGTTCTTC